The 5 T cell receptor beta chains in this list originate from one sample, sequenced in a study of OX40 agonist ivuxolimab in advanced cancers. Sequenced by immunoSEQ multiplex PCR; TCRdb stores in-frame clones only, minus some. The sample contains 92,000 or so clones, more than 80% of which appear only once. Source: CD4+ or CD8+ T cells sorted from blood, taken in a trial of the OX40 agonist ivuxolimab. Source of these receptors: an adult with an advanced solid tumor such as melanoma, head and neck, liver or kidney cancer.

The chain joins TRBV6-1 to TRBJ2-3, with 11 bases aligning to TRBD2. The J segment lost 0 bases and the V segment lost 3 bases, leaving 2 bases of the junction unmatched. The germline CDR1 and CDR2 sequences are MNHNS and SASEGT. The CDR3 is made up of 16 amino acids. The CDR3 is CASSDWTSGSTDTQYF. The DNA of the CDR3 is TGTGCCAGCAGTGACTGGACTAGCGGGAGCACAGATACGCAGTATTTT.

V is TRBV29-1 and J is TRBJ2-2; D gene unclear. The germline V and J ends were trimmed by 1 base and 2 bases, with 8 bases remaining between them. Germline assignment: CDR1 SQVTM and CDR2 ANQGSEA. The CDR3 consists of 14 residues. The chain's CDR3 is CSVEVGPNTGELFF. The CDR3 region has the DNA TGCAGCGTTGAAGTCGGACCCAACACCGGGGAGCTGTTTTTT.

The V gene is TRBV13, the J gene TRBJ2-3; TRBD2 agrees at 14 bases. Germline loops: CDR1 PRHDT, CDR2 FYEKMQ (reference sequence). V was clipped by 3 bases and J by 7 bases; unmatched bases: 6. This CDR3 region has 16 residues. The CDR3 nucleotides are TGTGCCAGCAGCTTCGGGACTAGCGGGAGTTTACATACGCAGTATTTT. This codes for CASSFGTSGSLHTQYF.

This chain links TRBV27 with TRBJ2-5; D ambiguous. The DNA end is a closer match to TRBJ2-7, so the J assignment may be wrong. Germline V CDR1 and CDR2: MNHEY, SMNVEV (reference sequence). The CDR3 is 15 amino acids. CDR3: CASSPISVNSYEQYF. CDR3 DNA: TGTGCCAGCAGTCCCATTTCTGTGAATTCCTACGAGCAGTACTTC.

The chain joins TRBV29-1 to TRBJ2-2, with a possible D match to TRBD2 (6 bases). The germline gives CDR1 SQVTM, CDR2 ANQGSEA. There are 14 residues in the CDR3. The V end lost 1 base, the J end lost 5 bases, and 11 bases lay between the germline ends. The DNA of the CDR3 is TGCAGCGTTGAAGGCGGGGCGAGGACCGGGGAGCTGTTTTTT. Translating gives CSVEGGARTGELFF.